This entry lists 27 T cell receptor beta chains sequenced from one sample in a study of blood T cell repertoires in COVID-19. Profiling relied on immunoSEQ multiplex PCR, and the TCRdb table lists in-frame clones only, not all of them. The sample lists about 170,000 clones; around four fifths were seen once. Sequenced: peripheral blood. The receptors shown here come from a woman older than 75 with acute or convalescent COVID-19.

The chain combines TRBV6-1 with TRBJ2-1; TRBD2 matches at 14 bases. The trim removed 6 bases at V and 6 bases at J, leaving 4 bases unmatched. CDR3 length: 15 residues. Per the germline V gene, CDR1 is MNHNS and CDR2 is SASEGT. The CDR3 DNA follows: TGTGCCAGCAGATCCGGGACTAGCGGGAGCAATGAGCAGTTCTTC. Its translation: CASRSGTSGSNEQFF.

The rearrangement links TRBV9 to TRBJ1-2, with a weak D call TRBD1 (5 bases). Trimming shortened V by 4 bases and J by 4 bases, and 11 bases separated the two germline ends. This CDR3 region has 13 residues. CDR1 and CDR2 (germline): SGDLS, YYNGEE. CDR3 in amino acids: CASSLGGSYGYTF. The CDR3 region has the DNA TGTGCCAGCAGCCTCGGGGGGTCCTATGGCTACACCTTC.

The rearrangement links TRBV2 to TRBJ1-5; 7 nucleotides agree with TRBD1. Germline assignment: CDR1 SNHLY and CDR2 FYNNEI. This CDR3 contains 15 residues. V was clipped by 4 bases and J by 6 bases; unmatched bases: 9. The DNA for the CDR3 is TGTGCCAGCAGTGCAGGGGGACTGGGGGGTCAGCCCCAGCATTTT. Translated, it gives CASSAGGLGGQPQHF.

This clone came up a few times. This chain connects TRBV7-2 to TRBJ2-1; 9 bases match TRBD2. The length of the CDR3 is 15 residues. V trimming: 5 bases; J trimming: 10 bases; junction bases outside the gene matches: 12. CDR1 is SGHTA, CDR2 FQGNSA, per germline. CDR3 amino acids: CASSKAGGGAAEQFF. The CDR3 DNA reads TGTGCCAGCAGCAAAGCGGGAGGCGGGGCGGCAGAGCAGTTCTTC.

The table lists this clone with a few counts. The CDR3 DNA reads as TGTGCCAGTAGTATAGTTGCGGGTAGCAATCAGCCCCAGCATTTT. Protein sequence: CASSIVAGSNQPQHF. The V gene is TRBV19, the J gene TRBJ1-5; no clear D gene. V lost 1 base to trimming and J lost 0 bases, with 7 bases between them. The germline gives CDR1 LNHDA, CDR2 SQIVND (reference sequence). This CDR3 is built from 15 residues. The whole variable domain, filled in from reference TRBV19 and TRBJ1-5, reads DGGITQSPKYLFRKEGQNVTLSCEQNLNHDAMYWYRQDPGQGLRLIYYSQIVNDFQKGDIAEGYSVSREKKESFPLTVTSAQKNPTAFYLCASSIVAGSNQPQHFGDGTRLSIL.

The chain uses TRBV27 and TRBJ2-7, with 7 positions matching TRBD1. The CDR3 covers 16 residues. CDR1 is MNHEY and CDR2 is SMNVEV in the germline V gene (reference sequence). V dropped 6 bases and J dropped 3; count of bases not matched to a gene: 14. The CDR3 loop is CASSPLTGSRFYEQYF. The CDR3 nucleotides read TGTGCCAGCAGCCCTCTGACAGGGTCTAGGTTCTACGAGCAGTACTTC.

CDR3 bases: TGTGCCAGCAGAGGACTAGGCCCCGGGGAGCTGTTTTTT. Translation gives CASRGLGPGELFF. The chain recombines TRBV6-5 with TRBJ2-2; 7 positions agree with TRBD2. CDR1 and CDR2 from the germline V gene are MNHEY and SVGAGI. J was trimmed by 6 bases and V by 6 bases; bases with no gene match: 4. This CDR3 has 13 residues.

This clone was detected only a few times. This rearrangement joins TRBV5-6 to TRBJ1-6, with TRBD1 matching over 10 bases. Germline V gene lookup returns CDR1 SGHDT and CDR2 YYEEEE. There are 13 residues in the CDR3. Trimming cost V 5 bases and J 8 bases; bases outside gene matches: 1. The CDR3 nucleotides are TGTGCCAGCAGGGACAGGGGGGATTCACCCCTCCACTTT. Protein sequence: CASRDRGDSPLHF.

The chain couples TRBV6-1 to TRBJ2-7, with 8 bases that match TRBD1. From germline, CDR1 is MNHNS and CDR2 SASEGT. With V trimmed by 4 bases and J by 6 bases, 14 bases remained unmatched. The CDR3 is 16 amino acids. CDR3 loop: CASSALKDRVRSEQYF. Written as DNA, the CDR3 is TGTGCCAGCAGTGCTTTGAAGGACAGGGTCCGAAGCGAGCAGTACTTC.

J is TRBJ2-7 and V is TRBV3-1 (or the pseudogene TRBV3-2), with 7 nucleotides matching TRBD1. Germline V gene sequence: CDR1 LGHDT, CDR2 YNNKEL (reference sequence). The junction had 8 bases not matched to a gene; V was cut back by 3 bases and J by 0 bases. This CDR3 comprises 16 residues. In nucleotides, the CDR3 is TGTGCCAGCAGCCAGGCGACAGGGTCGAGCTCCTACGAGCAGTACTTC. Translated, it gives CASSQATGSSSYEQYF.

The chain joins TRBV6-5 to TRBJ2-1, with D hard to call. This CDR3 region has 14 residues. Trimming took off 7 bases at V and 0 bases at J, with 10 bases between the two ends. CDR1 is MNHEY, CDR2 SVGAGI, per germline. The CDR3 reads CASTRTSSYNEQFF. In nucleotides, the CDR3 is TGTGCCAGCACCCGTACCAGCTCCTACAATGAGCAGTTCTTC.

J is TRBJ1-2 and V is TRBV6-1; possible D gene TRBD1, 6 bases. CDR1 and CDR2 from the germline V gene are MNHNS and SASEGT. This CDR3 has 14 residues. The germline V and J ends were trimmed by 2 bases and 4 bases, with 11 bases remaining between them. The CDR3 sequence is CASSEKGVSYGYTF. The DNA for the CDR3 is TGTGCCAGCAGTGAAAAGGGGGTTAGCTATGGCTACACCTTC.

V gene TRBV12-3 or TRBV12-4 combines with J gene TRBJ1-2; D gene uncertain. The CDR3 is 12 amino acids. With 3 bases removed from V and 3 bases from J, the gap between germline ends came to 5 bases. The CDR3 nucleotides read TGTGCCAGCAGTTTGGAGGACTATGGCTACACCTTC. As protein: CASSLEDYGYTF.

This rearrangement joins TRBV7-9 to TRBJ1-1; D is unresolved. Trimming took 5 bases from V and 7 from J, leaving 11 bases between them. CDR1 is SEHNR, CDR2 FQNEAQ, per germline (reference sequence). The CDR3 covers 12 residues. CDR3 residues: CASSPGGNEAFF. CDR3 nucleotides: TGTGCCAGCAGCCCCGGCGGAAATGAAGCTTTCTTT.

This rearrangement joins TRBV2 to TRBJ2-7, with 7 nucleotides matching TRBD2. This CDR3 comprises 15 residues. CDR1 SNHLY and CDR2 FYNNEI come from the germline V gene. The V segment lost 3 bases and the J segment 1 base; nucleotides outside the gene matches: 6. The CDR3, as DNA: TGTGCCAGCAGTGAGATGGCTAGCGGATCCTACGAGCAGTACTTC. Translating gives CASSEMASGSYEQYF.

V usage is TRBV5-4 and J usage is TRBJ2-3, with 12 bases matching TRBD2. Germline CDR1 SGHNT, CDR2 YYREEE (reference sequence). This CDR3 has 16 amino acids. The trim removed 3 bases at V and 5 bases at J, leaving 7 bases unmatched. CDR3 coding DNA: TGTGCCAGCAGCTCCGAGACTAGCGGGAGAAGAGATACGCAGTATTTT. This translates into CASSSETSGRRDTQYF.

The chain has TRBV19 and TRBJ1-5; no firm D call. V was trimmed by 7 bases and J by 7 bases, leaving 17 bases between them. The germline V gene encodes CDR1 LNHDA and CDR2 SQIVND (reference sequence). This CDR3 is 14 amino acids long. CDR3 DNA: TGTGCCAGTAAGCGGGTAGGGAAGGGACAGCCCCAGCATTTT. Amino acid sequence: CASKRVGKGQPQHF.

V usage is TRBV19 and J usage is TRBJ1-2; D is perhaps TRBD1 (5 bases). V was trimmed by 8 bases and J by 5 bases, leaving 21 bases between them. Germline-derived CDR1 and CDR2 are LNHDA and SQIVND (reference sequence). This CDR3 has 15 residues. DNA of the CDR3: TGTGCCAGTCTCGCCTTGGGCCAGGGTGGATATGGCTACACCTTC. Translation gives CASLALGQGGYGYTF.

This chain connects TRBV30 to TRBJ2-1; maybe TRBD2 (5 bases). Trimming shortened V by 2 bases and J by 5 bases, and 13 bases separated the two germline ends. Germline-derived CDR1 and CDR2 are GTSNPN and SVGIG (reference sequence). The CDR3 spans 14 residues. CDR3 protein: CAWSIWTSNNEQFF. In DNA form, the CDR3 reads TGTGCCTGGAGTATTTGGACTTCTAACAATGAGCAGTTCTTC.

The chain joins TRBV6-4 to TRBJ1-2; D not certain. Germline-derived CDR1 and CDR2 are MRHNA and SNTAGT. Trimming removed 6 bases from V and 5 bases from J, with 19 bases in between. This CDR3 has 15 residues. The CDR3 DNA reads as TGTGCCAGCAGGGCCCTTGGAGAGGGCGGGTATGGCTACACCTTC. It specifies CASRALGEGGYGYTF.

A word on this clone: The same CDR3 also results from other DNA sequences found in this sample. The chain joins TRBV5-1 to TRBJ1-3; D may be TRBD1 (5 bases). Germline V lookup: CDR1 SGHRS, CDR2 YFSETQ. The CDR3 contains 14 residues. The germline V and J ends were trimmed by 0 bases and 2 bases, with 6 bases remaining between them. The CDR3 here is CASSLGRAGNTIYF. The CDR3 DNA sequence: TGCGCCAGCAGCTTGGGCAGGGCTGGAAACACCATATATTTT.

The rearrangement joins TRBV5-1 to TRBJ2-5; 10 nucleotides align to TRBD1. CDR3 length: 17 amino acids. The germline V gene has CDR1 SGHRS and CDR2 YFSETQ. Trimming at V came to 3 bases and at J to 4 bases, leaving 12 bases not matched to a gene. CDR3 sequence reads: CASSSSLGTGEGETQYF. The CDR3 DNA reads as TGCGCCAGCAGCTCCTCGCTCGGGACAGGGGAGGGAGAGACCCAGTACTTC.

The chain links TRBV29-1 to TRBJ2-7; D may be TRBD1 (6 bases). This CDR3 is built from 13 residues. V shed 4 bases and J shed 4 bases, with 14 bases lying between them. Germline-derived CDR1 and CDR2 are SQVTM and ANQGSEA. CDR3 in amino acids: CSVVRDTPYEQYF. CDR3 DNA sequence: TGCAGCGTTGTCCGGGACACACCTTACGAGCAGTACTTC.

Concerning this clone: The sample holds other DNA sequences that translate to the same CDR3. The chain couples TRBV3-1 (or the pseudogene TRBV3-2) to TRBJ1-3; D gene unclear. The CDR3 has 13 amino acids. Germline CDR1 LGHDT, CDR2 YNNKEL (reference sequence). The V and J ends lost 4 bases and 0 bases respectively, with 4 bases between them. CDR3 sequence (DNA): TGTGCCAGCAGCCCCAGCTCTGGAAACACCATATATTTT. Encoded protein: CASSPSSGNTIYF.

This rearrangement joins TRBV30 to TRBJ2-1; 12 nucleotides match TRBD2. Unmatched junction bases numbered 8, after V lost 2 bases and J lost 9 bases. Germline CDR1 and CDR2: GTSNPN and SVGIG (reference sequence). The CDR3 has 15 amino acids. The CDR3 DNA is TGTGCCTGGAGTCCTAGCGGGAGGGCCGGGGGTGAGCAGTTCTTC. It specifies CAWSPSGRAGGEQFF.

V is TRBV6-6 and J is TRBJ2-1, with D possibly matching TRBD2 (6 bases). V was trimmed by 6 bases and J by 3 bases, leaving 12 bases between them. Per the germline V gene, CDR1 is MNHNY and CDR2 is SVGAGI (reference sequence). The CDR3 extends over 14 amino acids. CDR3 residues: CASSRGAGYNEQFF. CDR3 in DNA: TGTGCCAGCAGCCGGGGAGCGGGCTACAATGAGCAGTTCTTC.

The genes are TRBV5-1 and TRBJ2-5; TRBD2 matches 7 bases. Germline values: CDR1 SGHRS, CDR2 YFSETQ. The J segment lost 5 bases and the V segment lost 4 bases, leaving 11 bases of the junction unmatched. The CDR3 has 15 residues. CDR3 nucleotide sequence: TGCGCCAGCAGCGGGGACTACGCACGAGGGGAGACCCAGTACTTC. As protein: CASSGDYARGETQYF.